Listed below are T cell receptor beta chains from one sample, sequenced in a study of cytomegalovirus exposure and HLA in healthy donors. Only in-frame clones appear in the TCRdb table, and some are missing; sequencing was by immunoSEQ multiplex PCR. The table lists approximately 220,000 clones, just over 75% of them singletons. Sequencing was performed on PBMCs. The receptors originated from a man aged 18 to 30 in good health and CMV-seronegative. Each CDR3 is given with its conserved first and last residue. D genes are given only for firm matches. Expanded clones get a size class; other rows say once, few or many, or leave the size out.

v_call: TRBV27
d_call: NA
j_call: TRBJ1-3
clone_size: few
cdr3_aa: CASRSRGGSGNTIYF
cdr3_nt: TGTGCCAGCAGATCCCGGGGGGGCTCTGGAAACACCATATATTTT

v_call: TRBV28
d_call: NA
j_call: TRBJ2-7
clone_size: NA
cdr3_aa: CASRNQGLAGGEQYF
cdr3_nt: TGTGCCAGCAGGAACCAGGGACTGGCCGGGGGAGAGCAGTACTTC

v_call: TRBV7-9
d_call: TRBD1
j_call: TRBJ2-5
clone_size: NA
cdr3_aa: CVSSPWDRQETQYF
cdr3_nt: TGTGTCAGCAGCCCTTGGGACAGACAAGAGACCCAGTACTTC

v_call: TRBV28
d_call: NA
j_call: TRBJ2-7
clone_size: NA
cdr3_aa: CASSFGLGVYEQYF
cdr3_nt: TGTGCCAGCAGTTTCGGGCTAGGGGTCTACGAGCAGTACTTC

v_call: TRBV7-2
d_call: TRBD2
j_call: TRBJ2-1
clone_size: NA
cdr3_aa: CASSLALLAGNPYNEQFF
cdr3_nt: TGTGCCAGCAGCTTAGCGCTCCTAGCGGGGAACCCCTACAATGAGCAGTTCTTC

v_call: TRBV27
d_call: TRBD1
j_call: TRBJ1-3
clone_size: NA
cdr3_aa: CASSLGGTGGFSENTIYF
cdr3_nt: TGTGCCAGCAGCCTTGGCGGGACAGGGGGCTTTTCTGAAAACACCATATATTTT

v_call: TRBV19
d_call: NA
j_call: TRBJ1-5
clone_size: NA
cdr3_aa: CASSIADQPQHF
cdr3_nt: TGTGCCAGTAGTATAGCGGATCAGCCCCAGCATTTT

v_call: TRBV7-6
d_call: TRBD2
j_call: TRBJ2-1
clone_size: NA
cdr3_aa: CASSLFPAGGPYYNEQFF
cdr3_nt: TGTGCCAGCAGCTTATTTCCAGCGGGAGGGCCCTATTACAATGAGCAGTTCTTC

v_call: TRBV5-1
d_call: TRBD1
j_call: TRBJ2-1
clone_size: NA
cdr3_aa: CASSTGGYNEQFF
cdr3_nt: TGCGCCAGCAGCACAGGGGGCTACAATGAGCAGTTCTTC

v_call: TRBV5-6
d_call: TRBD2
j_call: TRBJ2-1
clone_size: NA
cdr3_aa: CASSLRGRSGNEQFF
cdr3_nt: TGTGCCAGCAGCTTGCGCGGGAGGTCCGGCAATGAGCAGTTCTTC

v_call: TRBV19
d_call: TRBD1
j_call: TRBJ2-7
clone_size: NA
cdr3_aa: CASSTSTGGFEQYF
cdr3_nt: TGTGCCAGTAGTACCTCGACAGGGGGATTCGAGCAGTACTTC

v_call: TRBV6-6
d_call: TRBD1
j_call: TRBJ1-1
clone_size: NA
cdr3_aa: CASSRTGFMNTEAFF
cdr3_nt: TGTGCCAGCAGCCGGACAGGCTTTATGAACACTGAAGCTTTCTTT

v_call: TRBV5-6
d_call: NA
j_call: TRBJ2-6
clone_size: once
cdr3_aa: CASRYRVSGANVLTF
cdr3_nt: TGTGCCAGCAGGTACAGAGTCTCTGGGGCCAACGTCCTGACTTTC

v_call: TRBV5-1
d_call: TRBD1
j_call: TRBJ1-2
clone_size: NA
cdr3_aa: CASSRGQGGYGYTF
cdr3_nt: TGCGCCAGCAGCCGTGGACAGGGTGGCTATGGCTACACCTTC

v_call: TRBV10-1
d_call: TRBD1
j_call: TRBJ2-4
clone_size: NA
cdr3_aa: CASSEGTGENIQYF
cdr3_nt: TGCGCCAGCAGTGAAGGGACAGGGGAGAACATTCAGTACTTC

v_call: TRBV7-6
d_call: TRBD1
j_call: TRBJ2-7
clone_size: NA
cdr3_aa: CASSLAGRGSMYEQYF
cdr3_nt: TGTGCCAGCAGTTTGGCGGGCAGGGGGTCTATGTACGAGCAGTACTTC

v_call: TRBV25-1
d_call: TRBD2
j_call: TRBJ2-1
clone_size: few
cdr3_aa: CASSESRAGVSWNEQFF
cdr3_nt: TGTGCCAGCAGTGAATCTAGGGCGGGAGTGTCTTGGAATGAGCAGTTCTTC

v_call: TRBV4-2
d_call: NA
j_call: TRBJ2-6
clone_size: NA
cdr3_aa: CASSQQLATYSGANVLTF
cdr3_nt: TGTGCCAGCAGCCAGCAGCTAGCGACTTACTCTGGGGCCAACGTCCTGACTTTC

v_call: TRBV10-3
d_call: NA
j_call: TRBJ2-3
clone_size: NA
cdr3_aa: CATSDPRGTDTQYF
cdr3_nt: TGTGCCACCTCAGACCCGAGGGGCACAGATACGCAGTATTTT

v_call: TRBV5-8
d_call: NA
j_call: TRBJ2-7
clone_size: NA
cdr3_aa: CASSLDGYEQYF
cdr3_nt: TGTGCCAGCAGCTTGGACGGTTACGAGCAGTACTTC

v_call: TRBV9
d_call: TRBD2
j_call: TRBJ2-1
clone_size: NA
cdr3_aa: CASSARYGTSGYNEQFF
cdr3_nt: TGTGCCAGCAGCGCAAGATACGGGACTAGCGGGTACAATGAGCAGTTCTTC

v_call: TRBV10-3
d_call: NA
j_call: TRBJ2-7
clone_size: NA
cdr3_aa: CAISESGGTYEQYF
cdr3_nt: TGTGCCATCAGTGAGTCGGGAGGTACCTACGAGCAGTACTTC

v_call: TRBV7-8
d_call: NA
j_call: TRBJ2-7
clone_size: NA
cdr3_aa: CASSLESQGTYEQYF
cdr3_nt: TGTGCCAGCAGCTTAGAGAGCCAGGGAACCTACGAGCAGTACTTC

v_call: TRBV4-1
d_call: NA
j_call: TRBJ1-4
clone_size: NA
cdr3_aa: CASSQVGSDEKLFF
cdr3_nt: TGCGCCAGCAGCCAAGTGGGCAGTGATGAAAAACTGTTTTTT

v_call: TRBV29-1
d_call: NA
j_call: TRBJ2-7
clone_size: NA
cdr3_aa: CSVAQTDEQYF
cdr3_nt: TGCAGCGTTGCCCAGACAGACGAGCAGTACTTC

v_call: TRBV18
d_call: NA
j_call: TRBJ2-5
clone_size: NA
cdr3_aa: CASSRSTEETQYF
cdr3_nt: TGTGCCAGCTCACGGTCGACAGAAGAGACCCAGTACTTC

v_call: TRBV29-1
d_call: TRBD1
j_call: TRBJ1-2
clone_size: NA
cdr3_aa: CSVKPQRTGLDGYTF
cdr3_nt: TGCAGCGTTAAACCCCAGAGGACAGGTCTAGATGGCTACACCTTC

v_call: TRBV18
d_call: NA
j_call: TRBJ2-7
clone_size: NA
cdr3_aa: CASSDRTEYYEQYF
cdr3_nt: TGTGCCAGCTCCGACCGGACAGAATACTACGAGCAGTACTTC

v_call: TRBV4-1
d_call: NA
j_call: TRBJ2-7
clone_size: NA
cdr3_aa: CASSQERAGIPYEQYF
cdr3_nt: TGCGCCAGCAGCCAAGAGAGGGCAGGAATCCCCTACGAGCAGTACTTC

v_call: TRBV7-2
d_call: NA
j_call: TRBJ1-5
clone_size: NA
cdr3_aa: CASSFQNQPQHF
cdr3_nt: TGTGCCAGCAGCTTCCAGAATCAGCCCCAGCATTTT

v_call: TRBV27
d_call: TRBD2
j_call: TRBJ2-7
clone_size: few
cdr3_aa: CASSFLAAPYEQYF
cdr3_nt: TGTGCCAGCAGTTTCCTAGCGGCCCCCTACGAGCAGTACTTC

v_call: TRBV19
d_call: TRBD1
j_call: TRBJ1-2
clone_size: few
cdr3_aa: CASSGTGDNYGYTF
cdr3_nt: TGTGCCAGTAGCGGGACAGGGGATAACTATGGCTACACCTTC

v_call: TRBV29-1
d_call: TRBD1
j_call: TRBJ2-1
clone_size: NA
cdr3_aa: CSTGQGGNEQFF
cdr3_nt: TGCAGCACCGGACAGGGGGGTAATGAGCAGTTCTTC

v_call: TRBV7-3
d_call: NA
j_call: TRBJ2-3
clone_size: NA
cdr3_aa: CASSLLGGTDTQYF
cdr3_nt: TGTGCCAGCAGCTTATTAGGGGGTACAGATACGCAGTATTTT

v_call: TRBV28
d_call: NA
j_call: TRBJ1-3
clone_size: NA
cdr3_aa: CASSLARGYTIYF
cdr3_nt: TGTGCCAGCAGTTTAGCCCGCGGGTACACCATATATTTT

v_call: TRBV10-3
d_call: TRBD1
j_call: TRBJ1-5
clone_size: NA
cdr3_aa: CAISDQGQGGQPQHF
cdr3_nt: TGTGCCATCAGTGACCAAGGACAGGGAGGTCAGCCCCAGCATTTT

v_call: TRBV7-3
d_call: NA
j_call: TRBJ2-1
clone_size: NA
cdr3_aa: CASSLLHGSYNEQFF
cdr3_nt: TGTGCCAGCAGCTTACTTCACGGGTCCTACAATGAGCAGTTCTTC

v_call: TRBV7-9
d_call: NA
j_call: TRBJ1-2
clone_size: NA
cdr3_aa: CSSSRSDRGYGYTF
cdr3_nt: TGTTCCAGCAGCCGTTCGGACAGAGGCTATGGCTACACCTTC

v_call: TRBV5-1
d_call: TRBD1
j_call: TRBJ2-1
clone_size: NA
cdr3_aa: CASSGGQGLNEQFF
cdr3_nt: TGCGCCAGCAGCGGAGGACAGGGGTTGAATGAGCAGTTCTTC

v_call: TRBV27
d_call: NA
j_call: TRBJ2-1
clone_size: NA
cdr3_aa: CASSRTRSDEQFF
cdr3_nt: TGTGCCAGCAGCCGCACTAGGTCCGATGAGCAGTTCTTC

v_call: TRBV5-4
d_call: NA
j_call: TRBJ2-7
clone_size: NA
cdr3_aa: CASSLDIGSSYEQYF
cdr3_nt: TGTGCCAGCAGCTTGGATATAGGGAGCTCCTACGAGCAGTACTTC

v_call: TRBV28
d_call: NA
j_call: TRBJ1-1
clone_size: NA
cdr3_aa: CASTNRGDSRAFF
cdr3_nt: TGTGCCAGCACAAACCGGGGGGACTCACGAGCTTTCTTT

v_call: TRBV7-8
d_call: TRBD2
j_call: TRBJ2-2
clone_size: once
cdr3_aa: CASSSQGGKTGELFF
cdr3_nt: TGTGCCAGCAGCTCTCAGGGAGGGAAGACCGGGGAGCTGTTTTTT

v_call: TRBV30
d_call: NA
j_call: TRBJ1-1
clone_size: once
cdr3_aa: CAWSPWAGARNTEAFF
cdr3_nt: TGTGCCTGGAGCCCCTGGGCGGGCGCGAGGAACACTGAAGCTTTCTTT

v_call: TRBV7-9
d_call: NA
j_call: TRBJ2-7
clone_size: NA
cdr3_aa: CSSSLEGNEQYF
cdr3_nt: TGTTCCAGCAGCTTAGAGGGGAACGAGCAGTACTTC

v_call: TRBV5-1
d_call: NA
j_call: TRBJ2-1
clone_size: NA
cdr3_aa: CASTETDSWSQSYNEQFF
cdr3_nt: TGCGCCAGCACAGAGACAGACTCATGGTCCCAGAGCTACAATGAGCAGTTCTTC

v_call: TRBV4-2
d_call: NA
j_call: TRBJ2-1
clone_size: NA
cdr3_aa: CASSQDNGDYNEQFF
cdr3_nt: TGTGCCAGCAGCCAAGATAACGGAGACTACAATGAGCAGTTCTTC

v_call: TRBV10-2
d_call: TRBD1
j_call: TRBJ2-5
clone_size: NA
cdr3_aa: CASSESTGGRETQYF
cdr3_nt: TGCGCCAGCAGTGAGTCGACAGGGGGTAGGGAGACCCAGTACTTC

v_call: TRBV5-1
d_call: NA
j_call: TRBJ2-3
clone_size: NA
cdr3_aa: CASSSAETGFTDTQYF
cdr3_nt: TGCGCCAGCAGCTCGGCGGAAACAGGTTTTACAGATACGCAGTATTTT